The clone carrying this TCR beta chain was counted ten times or more. Combining iRepertoire HTBI primers with Arm-PCR of CDR3 regions, the authors built TCR beta libraries. Authors' analysis steps: Looking across samples, the authors found some 67 TRBV and 12 to 15 TRBJ segments. MiXCR was run by TCRdb on the multiplex PCR reads, yielding one entry per CDR3 protein. The V and J calls follow TCRdb's processing rather than the paper's. The sample lists around 460,000 distinct CDR3 sequences, 12% to 15% seen once, with roughly a sixth in the top ten. The data are from a study of regulatory T cells in long-lasting Graves disease. Overall study context: Under 3 months of antithyroid drugs had been taken by newly diagnosed Graves' patients.

This sample's time point: newly diagnosed GD, antithyroid drugs for less than 3 months. The TCR library was made from RNA that had been extracted from PBMCs in TRIzol. After removal of 6 bases from V and 6 bases from J, the junction contained 11 bases not matched to a gene. The CDR3 is 17 amino acids. Germline V gives CDR1 ENHRY, CDR2 SYGVKD. These same data were also listed under a study on T cells in Graves' hyperthyroidism and ophthalmopathy. That investigation notes: The primer set for the first-round RT-PCR of the TCR CDR3 was HTBI. Researchers found most expanded thyroid clonotypes above 0.001 in blood as well.

The chain is built from TRBV10-3 and TRBJ2-2; 12 bases agree with TRBD2. The source is a woman aged 45-59 years with Graves disease. This sample comprised peripheral blood mononuclear cells (PBMCs), obtained at new diagnosis, from a patient treated with antithyroid drugs. CDR3 coding DNA: TGTGCCATCAGGGATCCTAGACTAGCGGGAGAGGCCGGGGAGCTGTTTTTT. This sequence encodes CAIRDPRLAGEAGELFF.